There are many counts of the clone carrying this TCR beta chain. The conserved phenylalanine or tryptophan normally closing the CDR3 is absent here, so this likely arose from a read error. The DNA is left out, because the CDR3 cannot be placed on it with certainty; the CDR3 is given as TCRdb lists it. These data come from a study of tumor-infiltrating lymphocytes in oesophageal squamous cell carcinoma. The CDR3 is 16 amino acids long, termini counted. Per the germline V gene, CDR1 is SGHVS and CDR2 is FQNEAQ. TCRdb itself ran the PCR reads through MiXCR, one entry per CDR3 protein. Counted here are 20,000 to 25,000 distinct CDR3 sequences, under 50% occurring once; the ten biggest clones make up about a quarter.

This TCR was recovered from a male donor with esophageal squamous cell carcinoma. The chain couples TRBV7-8 to TRBJ2-7; TRBD2, the D gene given by the table, was not confirmed from the DNA. The sample comprised esophageal tumor tissue. This CDR3 is CASSLELGRSGYTFGS.